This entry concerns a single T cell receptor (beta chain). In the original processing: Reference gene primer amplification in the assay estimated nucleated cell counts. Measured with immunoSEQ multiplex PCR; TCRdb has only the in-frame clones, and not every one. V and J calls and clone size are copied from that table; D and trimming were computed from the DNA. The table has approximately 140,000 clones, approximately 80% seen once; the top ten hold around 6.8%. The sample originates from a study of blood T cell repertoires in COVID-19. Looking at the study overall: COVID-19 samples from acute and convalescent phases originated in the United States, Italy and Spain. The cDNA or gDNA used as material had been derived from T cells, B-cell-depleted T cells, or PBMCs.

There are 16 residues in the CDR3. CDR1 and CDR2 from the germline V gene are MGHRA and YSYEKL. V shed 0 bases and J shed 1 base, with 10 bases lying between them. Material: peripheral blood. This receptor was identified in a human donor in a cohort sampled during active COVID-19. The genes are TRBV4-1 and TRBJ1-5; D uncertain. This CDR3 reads CASSQDRSSSNQPQHF. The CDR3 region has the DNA TGCGCCAGCAGCCAAGATCGGTCGTCCAGCAATCAGCCCCAGCATTTT.